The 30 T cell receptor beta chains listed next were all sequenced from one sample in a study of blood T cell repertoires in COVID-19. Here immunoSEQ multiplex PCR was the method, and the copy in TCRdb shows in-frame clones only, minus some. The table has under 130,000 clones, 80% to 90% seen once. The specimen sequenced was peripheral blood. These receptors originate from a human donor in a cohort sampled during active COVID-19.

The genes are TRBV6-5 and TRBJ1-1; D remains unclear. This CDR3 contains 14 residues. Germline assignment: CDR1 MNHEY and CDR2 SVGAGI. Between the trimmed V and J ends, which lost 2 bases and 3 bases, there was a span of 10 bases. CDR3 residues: CASSYTGVDTEAFF. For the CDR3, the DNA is TGTGCCAGCAGTTACACCGGGGTAGACACTGAAGCTTTCTTT.

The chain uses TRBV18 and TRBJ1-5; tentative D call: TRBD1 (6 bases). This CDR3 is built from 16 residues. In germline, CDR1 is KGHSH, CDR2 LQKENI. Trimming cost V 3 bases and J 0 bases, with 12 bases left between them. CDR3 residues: CASSPGQSYSNQPQHF. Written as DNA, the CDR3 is TGTGCCAGCTCACCCGGACAGAGCTATAGCAATCAGCCCCAGCATTTT. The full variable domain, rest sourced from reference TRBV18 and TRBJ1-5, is NAGVMQNPRHLVRRRGQEARLRCSPMKGHSHVYWYRQLPEEGLKFMVYLQKENIIDESGMPKERFSAEFPKEGPSILRIQQVVRGDSAAYFCASSPGQSYSNQPQHFGDGTRLSIL.

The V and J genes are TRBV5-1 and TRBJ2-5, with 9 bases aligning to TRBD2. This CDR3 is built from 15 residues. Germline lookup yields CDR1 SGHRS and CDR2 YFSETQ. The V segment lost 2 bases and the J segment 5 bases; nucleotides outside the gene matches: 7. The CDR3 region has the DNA TGCGCCAGCAGCTTTAGCGGGAGCTTTTCGGAGACCCAGTACTTC. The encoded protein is CASSFSGSFSETQYF.

The CDR3 loop reads CASSPTGGYEQYF. The DNA of the CDR3 is TGTGCCAGCAGTCCTACAGGGGGCTACGAGCAGTACTTC. V gene TRBV3-1 (or the pseudogene TRBV3-2) combines with J gene TRBJ2-7, with 8 bases matching TRBD1. J lost 3 bases, V lost 6 bases, and 4 bases had no gene match. Germline CDR1 is LGHDT and CDR2 is YNNKEL (reference sequence). The CDR3 totals 13 residues.

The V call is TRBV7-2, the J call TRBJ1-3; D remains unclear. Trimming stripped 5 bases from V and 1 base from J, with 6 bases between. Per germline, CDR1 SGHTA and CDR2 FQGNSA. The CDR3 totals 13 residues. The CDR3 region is CASSPGSGNTIYF. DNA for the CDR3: TGTGCCAGCAGCCCAGGATCTGGAAACACCATATATTTT.

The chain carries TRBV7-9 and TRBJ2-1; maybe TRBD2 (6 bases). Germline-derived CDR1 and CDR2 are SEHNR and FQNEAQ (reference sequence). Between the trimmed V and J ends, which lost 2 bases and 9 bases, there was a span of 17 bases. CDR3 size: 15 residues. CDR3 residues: CASSLLGPQEGEQFF. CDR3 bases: TGTGCCAGCAGCTTATTGGGACCACAGGAGGGTGAGCAGTTCTTC.

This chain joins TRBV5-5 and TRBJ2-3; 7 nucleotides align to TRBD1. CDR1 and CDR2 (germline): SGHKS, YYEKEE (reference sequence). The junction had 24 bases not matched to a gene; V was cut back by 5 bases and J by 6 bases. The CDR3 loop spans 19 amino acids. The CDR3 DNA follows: TGTGCCAGCAGAACACCGGGACAGTCAAACTTATATTACTTGGATACGCAGTATTTT. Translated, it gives CASRTPGQSNLYYLDTQYF.

The CDR3 bases are TGTGCCAGCAGCTCCTACAGGGGCACTGAAGCTTTCTTT. Its protein is CASSSYRGTEAFF. This chain uses TRBV6-2 or TRBV6-3 with TRBJ1-1; 7 nucleotides agree with TRBD1. Germline V gives CDR1 MNHEY, CDR2 SVGEGT. This CDR3 has 13 amino acids. V trimming: 6 bases; J trimming: 4 bases; junction bases outside the gene matches: 5.

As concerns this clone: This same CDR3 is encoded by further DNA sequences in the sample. The CDR3 sequence: CASSPGEGTEAFF. Here the CDR3 DNA reads TGTGCCAGCAGTCCCGGGGAGGGCACTGAAGCTTTCTTT. This chain connects TRBV28 to TRBJ1-1; unclear D gene. The CDR3 consists of 13 residues. V was cut by 5 bases and J by 4 bases, with 11 bases left in between. Germline-derived CDR1 and CDR2 are MDHEN and SYDVKM.

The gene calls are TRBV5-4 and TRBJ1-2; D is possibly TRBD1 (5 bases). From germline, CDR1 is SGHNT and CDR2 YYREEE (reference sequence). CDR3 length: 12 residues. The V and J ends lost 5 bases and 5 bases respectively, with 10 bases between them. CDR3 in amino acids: CASRSTAYGYTF. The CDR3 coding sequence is TGTGCCAGCAGGTCGACAGCTTATGGCTACACCTTC.

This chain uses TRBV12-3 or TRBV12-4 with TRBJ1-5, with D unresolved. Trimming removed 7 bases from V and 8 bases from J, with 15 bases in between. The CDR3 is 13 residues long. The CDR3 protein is CASTGIRGEPQHF. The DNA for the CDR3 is TGTGCCAGCACCGGGATCCGGGGAGAGCCCCAGCATTTT.

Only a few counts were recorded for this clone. CDR3 DNA: TGTGCCAGCAACGGGGGGCAAGGGCAGCCCCAGCATTTT. Its protein is CASNGGQGQPQHF. The chain recombines TRBV2 with TRBJ1-5, with D perhaps matching TRBD1 (6 bases). The germline CDR1 and CDR2 sequences are SNHLY and FYNNEI. V shed 7 bases and J shed 7 bases, with 14 bases lying between them. The CDR3 is made up of 13 amino acids.

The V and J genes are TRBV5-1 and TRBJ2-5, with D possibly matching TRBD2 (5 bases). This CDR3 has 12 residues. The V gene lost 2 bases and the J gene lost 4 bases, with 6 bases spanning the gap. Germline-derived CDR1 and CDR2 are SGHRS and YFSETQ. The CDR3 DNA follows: TGCGCCAGCAGCTTCAGCGGAGAGACCCAGTACTTC. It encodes CASSFSGETQYF. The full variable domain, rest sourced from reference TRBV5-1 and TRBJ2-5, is KAGVTQTPRYLIKTRGQQVTLSCSPISGHRSVSWYQQTPGQGLQFLFEYFSETQRNKGNFPGRFSGRQFSNSRSEMNVSTLELGDSALYLCASSFSGETQYFGPGTRLLVL.

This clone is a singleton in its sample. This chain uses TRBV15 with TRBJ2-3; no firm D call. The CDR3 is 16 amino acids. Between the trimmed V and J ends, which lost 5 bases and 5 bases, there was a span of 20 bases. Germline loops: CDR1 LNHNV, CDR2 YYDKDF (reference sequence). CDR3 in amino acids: CATSDRLSSFRDTQYF. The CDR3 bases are TGTGCCACCAGCGATAGACTGTCAAGTTTCAGAGATACGCAGTATTTT.

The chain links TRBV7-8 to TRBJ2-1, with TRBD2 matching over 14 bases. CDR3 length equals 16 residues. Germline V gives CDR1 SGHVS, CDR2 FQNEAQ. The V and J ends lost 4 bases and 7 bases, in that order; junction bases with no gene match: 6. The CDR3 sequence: CASSSRGLAGGNEQFF. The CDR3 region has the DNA TGTGCCAGCAGCTCCCGTGGACTAGCGGGGGGAAATGAGCAGTTCTTC.

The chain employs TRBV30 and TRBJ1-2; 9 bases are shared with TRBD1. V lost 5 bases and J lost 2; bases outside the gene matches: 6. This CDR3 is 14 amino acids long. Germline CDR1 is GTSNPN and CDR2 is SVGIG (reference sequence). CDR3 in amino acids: CAWCYRGRNYGYTF. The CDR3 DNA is TGTGCCTGGTGTTACAGGGGGCGCAACTATGGCTACACCTTC. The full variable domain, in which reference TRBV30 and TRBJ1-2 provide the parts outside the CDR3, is SQTIHQWPATLVQPVGSPLSLECTVEGTSNPNLYWYRQAAGRGLQLLFYSVGIGQISSEVPQNLSASRPQDRQFILSSKKLLLSDSGFYLCAWCYRGRNYGYTFGSGTRLTVV.

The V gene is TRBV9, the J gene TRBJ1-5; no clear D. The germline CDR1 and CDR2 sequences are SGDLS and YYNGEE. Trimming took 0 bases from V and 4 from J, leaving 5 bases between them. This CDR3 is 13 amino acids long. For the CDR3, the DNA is TGTGCCAGCAGCGTAGATACAAATCAGCCCCAGCATTTT. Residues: CASSVDTNQPQHF.

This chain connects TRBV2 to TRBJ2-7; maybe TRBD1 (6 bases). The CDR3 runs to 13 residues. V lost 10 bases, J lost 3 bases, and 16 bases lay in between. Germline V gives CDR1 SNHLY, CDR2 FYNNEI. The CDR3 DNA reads TGTGCCACAGGGGAAGGGGCGGGCTACGAGCAGTACTTC. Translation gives CATGEGAGYEQYF.

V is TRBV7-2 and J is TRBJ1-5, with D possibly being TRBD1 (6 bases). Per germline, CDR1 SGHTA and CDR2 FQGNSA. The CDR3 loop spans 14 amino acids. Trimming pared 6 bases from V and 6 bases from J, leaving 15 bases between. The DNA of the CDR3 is TGTGCCAGCAGTCAGGACAGCCCCAGTCAGCCCCAGCATTTT. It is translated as CASSQDSPSQPQHF.

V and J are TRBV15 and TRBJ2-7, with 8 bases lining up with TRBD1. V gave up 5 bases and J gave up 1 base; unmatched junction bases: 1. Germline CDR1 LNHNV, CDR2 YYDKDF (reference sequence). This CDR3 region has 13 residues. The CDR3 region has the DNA TGTGCCACCAGCCGACAGGGGTCCTACGAGCAGTACTTC. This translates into CATSRQGSYEQYF.

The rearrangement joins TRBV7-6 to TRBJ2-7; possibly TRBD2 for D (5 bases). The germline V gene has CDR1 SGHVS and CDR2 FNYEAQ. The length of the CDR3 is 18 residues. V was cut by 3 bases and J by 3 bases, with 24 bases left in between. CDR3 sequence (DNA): TGTGCCAGCAGCTTGTTCGGGTGGGGTCAGACTACTGACTACGAGCAGTACTTC. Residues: CASSLFGWGQTTDYEQYF.

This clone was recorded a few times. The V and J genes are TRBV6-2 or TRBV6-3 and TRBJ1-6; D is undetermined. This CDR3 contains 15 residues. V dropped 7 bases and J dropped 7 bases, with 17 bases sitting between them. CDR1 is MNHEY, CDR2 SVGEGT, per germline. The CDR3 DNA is TGTGCCAGCACCCCACCCGGGGTGAACAATTCACCCCTCCACTTT. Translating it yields CASTPPGVNNSPLHF.

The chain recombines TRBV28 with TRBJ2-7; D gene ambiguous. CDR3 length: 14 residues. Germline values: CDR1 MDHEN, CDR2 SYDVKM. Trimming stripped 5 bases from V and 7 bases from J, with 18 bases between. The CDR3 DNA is TGTGCCAGCAGTCCGGAATCGACAACCCTGGAGCAGTACTTC. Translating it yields CASSPESTTLEQYF.

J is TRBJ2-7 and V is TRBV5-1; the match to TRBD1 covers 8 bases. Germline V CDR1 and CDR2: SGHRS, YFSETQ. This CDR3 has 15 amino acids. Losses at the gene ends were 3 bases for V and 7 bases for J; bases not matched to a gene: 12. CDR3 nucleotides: TGCGCCAGCAGCTCAGGGGGCGTGAATCTGTATGAGCAGTACTTC. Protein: CASSSGGVNLYEQYF.

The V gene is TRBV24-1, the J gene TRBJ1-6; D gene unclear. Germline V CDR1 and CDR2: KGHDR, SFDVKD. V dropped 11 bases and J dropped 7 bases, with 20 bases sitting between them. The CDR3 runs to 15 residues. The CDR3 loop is CAIYRAPRQNSPLHF. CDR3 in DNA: TGTGCCATCTACAGAGCACCGCGACAAAATTCACCCCTCCACTTT.

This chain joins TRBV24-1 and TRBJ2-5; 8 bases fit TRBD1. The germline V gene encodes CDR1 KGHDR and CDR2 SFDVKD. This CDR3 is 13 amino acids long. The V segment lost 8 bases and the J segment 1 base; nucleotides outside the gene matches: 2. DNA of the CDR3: TGTGCCACCACTGGGACAGGCCAAGAGACCCAGTACTTC. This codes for CATTGTGQETQYF.

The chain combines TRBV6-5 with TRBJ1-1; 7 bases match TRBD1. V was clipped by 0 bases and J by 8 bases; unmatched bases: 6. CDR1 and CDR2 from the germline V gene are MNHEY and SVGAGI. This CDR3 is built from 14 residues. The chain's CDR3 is CASSYSTGIGEAFF. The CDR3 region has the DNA TGTGCCAGCAGTTACTCGACAGGGATTGGCGAAGCTTTCTTT.

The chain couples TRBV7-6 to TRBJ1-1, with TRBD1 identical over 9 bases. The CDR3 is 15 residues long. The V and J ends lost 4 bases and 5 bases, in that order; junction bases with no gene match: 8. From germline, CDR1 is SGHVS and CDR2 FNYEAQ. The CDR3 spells CASSSRTGVRTEAFF. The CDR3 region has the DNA TGTGCCAGCAGCTCCAGGACAGGGGTAAGGACTGAAGCTTTCTTT.

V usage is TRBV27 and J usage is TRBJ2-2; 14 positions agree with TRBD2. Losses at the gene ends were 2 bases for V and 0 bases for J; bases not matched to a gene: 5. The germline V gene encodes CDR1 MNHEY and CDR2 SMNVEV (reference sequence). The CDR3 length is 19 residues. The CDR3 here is CASSLAGLAGVTNTGELFF. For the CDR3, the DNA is TGTGCCAGCAGTTTAGCGGGACTAGCGGGGGTAACGAACACCGGGGAGCTGTTTTTT.

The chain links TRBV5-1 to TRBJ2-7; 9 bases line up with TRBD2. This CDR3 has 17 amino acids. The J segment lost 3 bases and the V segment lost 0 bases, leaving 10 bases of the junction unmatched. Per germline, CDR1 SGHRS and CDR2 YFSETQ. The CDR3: CASSLASGASFSYEQYF. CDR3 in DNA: TGCGCCAGCAGCTTGGCTAGCGGGGCCTCGTTTAGCTACGAGCAGTACTTC.